The 20 T cell receptor beta chains in this list originate from one sample, sequenced in a study of response to subunit inactivated influenza vaccine. TCRdb used MiXCR to reprocess the RT-PCR reads, holding one entry per CDR3 protein. The sample lists around 580,000 distinct CDR3 sequences, 13% to 15% occurring once. The sample consisted of PBMCs from blood, taken roughly 12 days after vaccination. These receptors came from a man in his fifties who received an inactivated influenza vaccine.

In its sample, this clonotype was seen a few times. The J gene is TRBJ1-1, the V gene TRBV5-1; TRBD1 matches 7 bases. The germline V gene has CDR1 SGHRS and CDR2 YFSETQ. CDR3 length: 12 amino acids. After removal of 0 bases from V and 13 bases from J, the junction contained 6 bases not matched to a gene. The CDR3 region is CASSLEQGKVFF. The DNA of the CDR3 is TGCGCCAGCAGCTTGGAACAGGGGAAGGTTTTCTTT. The whole variable domain, filled in from reference TRBV5-1 and TRBJ1-1, reads KAGVTQTPRYLIKTRGQQVTLSCSPISGHRSVSWYQQTPGQGLQFLFEYFSETQRNKGNFPGRFSGRQFSNSRSEMNVSTLELGDSALYLCASSLEQGKVFFGQGTRLTVV.

This clonotype was observed a handful of times. This rearrangement joins TRBV6-6 to TRBJ2-5; D remains ambiguous. Trimming cost V 4 bases and J 5 bases, with 8 bases left between them. Germline assignment: CDR1 MNHNY and CDR2 SVGAGI (reference sequence). The CDR3 has 12 amino acids. This CDR3 is CASSSLKETQYF. CDR3 bases: TGTGCCAGCAGTTCCCTTAAGGAGACCCAGTACTTC.

This rearrangement joins TRBV10-3 to TRBJ2-5, with 8 bases identical to TRBD2. This CDR3 comprises 13 residues. Germline loops: CDR1 ENHRY, CDR2 SYGVKD. V shed 7 bases, J shed 0 bases, and the junction held 1 base outside the gene matches. The CDR3 region has the DNA TGTGCCATCAAGCGGGAGTACCAAGAGACCCAGTACTTC. Its translation is CAIKREYQETQYF.

This sequence joins TRBV11-2 and TRBJ2-3; 12 nucleotides agree with TRBD2. V shed 5 bases, J shed 7 bases, and the junction held 7 bases outside the gene matches. Germline V gene lookup returns CDR1 SGHAT and CDR2 FQNNGV. This CDR3 comprises 15 residues. CDR3 loop: CASSKTSGGANTQYF. CDR3 bases: TGTGCCAGCAGCAAGACTAGCGGGGGTGCTAATACGCAGTATTTT.

This chain uses TRBV6-1 with TRBJ1-1, with unresolved D. The germline V gene encodes CDR1 MNHNS and CDR2 SASEGT. The V gene lost 7 bases and the J gene lost 6 bases, with 21 bases spanning the gap. The CDR3 spans 15 residues. The CDR3 nucleotides are TGTGCCAGCATCGGTGATACGGGGTACAACCCTGAAGCTTTCTTT. Translating gives CASIGDTGYNPEAFF.

This sequence joins TRBV29-1 and TRBJ2-7; TRBD1 aligns across 9 bases. Germline loops: CDR1 SQVTM, CDR2 ANQGSEA. The CDR3 length is 14 residues. The ends lost 8 bases at V and 5 bases at J; junction bases unmatched: 13. The CDR3 here is CSPNTRDREHEQYF. DNA of the CDR3: TGCAGCCCCAACACCCGGGACAGGGAGCACGAGCAGTACTTC.

V gene TRBV6-2 or TRBV6-3 combines with J gene TRBJ1-5, with 8 bases lining up with TRBD1. V lost 7 bases and J lost 4; bases outside the gene matches: 3. Germline V gene sequence: CDR1 MNHEY, CDR2 SVGEGT. The CDR3 has 13 amino acids. The CDR3 DNA reads TGTGCCAGCAATGACAGGGGTAATCAGCCCCAGCATTTT. Its translation: CASNDRGNQPQHF.

The rearrangement links TRBV7-2 to TRBJ1-1, with D perhaps matching TRBD1 (5 bases). CDR1 is SGHTA, CDR2 FQGNSA, per germline. The CDR3 is made up of 11 amino acids. The V and J ends lost 3 bases and 11 bases respectively, with 10 bases between them. The CDR3 region is CASSLEGSAFF. CDR3 in DNA: TGTGCCAGCAGCTTGGAGGGGAGCGCTTTCTTT.

CDR3 DNA sequence: TGTGCCAGCAGTCCTTTGCGAGCGAATGAAAAACTGTTTTTT. Translated, it gives CASSPLRANEKLFF. The rearrangement links TRBV6-1 to TRBJ1-4; D uncertain. Germline CDR1 MNHNS, CDR2 SASEGT. The ends were cut back, 5 bases at V and 5 bases at J, with 12 bases in the middle. The CDR3 loop spans 14 amino acids.

A few counts support this clonotype. The chain joins TRBV11-2 to TRBJ2-5, with D possibly matching TRBD1 (5 bases). V was cut by 3 bases and J by 5 bases, with 13 bases left in between. The CDR3 runs 14 residues. Germline V lookup: CDR1 SGHAT, CDR2 FQNNGV. The CDR3 here is CASSFARQMETQYF. In DNA form, the CDR3 reads TGTGCCAGCAGCTTTGCCCGACAGATGGAGACCCAGTACTTC. The full variable domain, with the rest looked up from reference TRBV11-2 and TRBJ2-5, is EAGVAQSPRYKIIEKRQSVAFWCNPISGHATLYWYQQILGQGPKLLIQFQNNGVVDDSQLPKDRFSAERLKGVDSTLKIQPAKLEDSAVYLCASSFARQMETQYFGPGTRLLVL.

This clonotype was detected only a few times. The chain has TRBV6-2 or TRBV6-3 and TRBJ2-7, with 10 bases fitting TRBD2. The CDR3 is 19 residues long. Germline loops: CDR1 MNHEY, CDR2 SVGEGT. V shed 4 bases, J shed 0 bases, and the junction held 15 bases outside the gene matches. CDR3 region: CASSSLAGSGGSSSYEQYF. In DNA form, the CDR3 reads TGTGCCAGCAGTTCCCTTGCTGGTAGCGGGGGGTCGAGCTCCTACGAGCAGTACTTC.

This clonotype has a handful of counts. The genes are TRBV6-2 or TRBV6-3 and TRBJ2-7; D is possibly TRBD1 or TRBD2 (5 bases each). Germline V gives CDR1 MNHEY, CDR2 SVGEGT. This CDR3 spans 14 amino acids. V shed 2 bases and J shed 2 bases, with 10 bases lying between them. This CDR3 reads CASSYGTETYEQYF. In nucleotides, the CDR3 is TGTGCCAGCAGTTACGGGACGGAGACCTACGAGCAGTACTTC.

The rearrangement links TRBV6-1 to TRBJ1-1; 7 bases map to TRBD1. CDR3 length equals 14 residues. Germline-derived CDR1 and CDR2 are MNHNS and SASEGT. The J segment lost 5 bases and the V segment lost 6 bases, leaving 9 bases of the junction unmatched. In nucleotides, the CDR3 is TGTGCCAGCAGCCAGAAAGGGGGCAGGACTGAAGCTTTCTTT. It codes for CASSQKGGRTEAFF.

This clonotype showed up just a few times. The gene calls are TRBV3-1 and TRBJ1-1; 7 positions match TRBD1. The V gene's germline CDR1 is LGHDT and CDR2 YNNKEL (reference sequence). The CDR3 totals 12 residues. The trim removed 8 bases at V and 8 bases at J, leaving 8 bases unmatched. CDR3 sequence (DNA): TGTGCCAGCGGAGGACAGGCCCGAGAAGCTTTCTTT. It is translated as CASGGQAREAFF.

This clonotype appeared a few times. J is TRBJ2-1 and V is TRBV20-1, with D hard to call. The length of the CDR3 is 15 residues. CDR1 and CDR2 (germline): DFQATT, SNEGSKA (reference sequence). With 0 bases removed from V and 3 bases from J, the gap between germline ends came to 12 bases. CDR3 in DNA: TGCAGTGCTAGAGATGTACTACTCCACTACAATGAGCAGTTCTTC. Translated: CSARDVLLHYNEQFF.

This clonotype was counted only a few times. The chain is built from TRBV6-2 or TRBV6-3 and TRBJ2-5, with D perhaps matching TRBD2 (6 bases). Trimming took 5 bases from V and 4 from J, leaving 20 bases between them. The germline V gene has CDR1 MNHEY and CDR2 SVGEGT. The CDR3 totals 16 residues. The CDR3 protein is CASSAFAGPLGETQYF. The CDR3, as DNA: TGTGCCAGCAGTGCCTTTGCGGGGCCGCTGGGAGAGACCCAGTACTTC.

The chain uses TRBV10-3 and TRBJ2-1; 8 bases fit TRBD2. J lost 9 bases, V lost 2 bases, and 6 bases had no gene match. CDR1 is ENHRY and CDR2 is SYGVKD in the germline V gene. This CDR3 comprises 14 residues. Here the CDR3 reads CAISEGVAGSEQFF. CDR3 DNA sequence: TGTGCCATCAGTGAGGGGGTAGCGGGATCTGAGCAGTTCTTC.

The rearrangement uses TRBV29-1 and TRBJ2-1; 10 bases agree with TRBD1. CDR1 and CDR2 (germline): SQVTM, ANQGSEA. The V and J ends lost 7 bases and 9 bases, in that order; junction bases with no gene match: 9. The CDR3 totals 13 residues. The CDR3 nucleotides are TGCAGCGGAGGCCAGGGACAGGGGCTTGAGCAGTTCTTC. The encoded protein is CSGGQGQGLEQFF.

This clonotype came up a few times. The chain combines TRBV7-9 with TRBJ2-7, with TRBD1 matching 9 bases. Trimming at V came to 5 bases and at J to 4 bases, leaving 12 bases not matched to a gene. Looked up from germline, CDR1 is SEHNR and CDR2 is FQNEAQ (reference sequence). This CDR3 is built from 16 residues. The CDR3 sequence is CASSPSPGQGIYEQYF. The CDR3 DNA is TGTGCCAGCAGCCCTAGCCCGGGACAGGGAATTTACGAGCAGTACTTC.

The sample holds a few counts of this clonotype. This chain uses TRBV5-5 with TRBJ1-6; 8 bases map to TRBD1. This CDR3 has 17 amino acids. Germline lookup yields CDR1 SGHKS and CDR2 YYEKEE (reference sequence). Trimming at V came to 0 bases and at J to 6 bases, leaving 8 bases not matched to a gene. CDR3 DNA sequence: TGTGCCAGCAGCTTGGGGACGACAGGGGCCATTAATTCACCCCTCCACTTT. Translation gives CASSLGTTGAINSPLHF.